A single T cell receptor beta chain is shown here with its context. The data originate from a study of blood T cell repertoires in COVID-19. Study details: Italy, Spain and the United States were the sources of the convalescent and acute COVID-19 samples. Sources were T cells, B-cell-depleted T cells, or PBMCs; the material itself was cDNA or gDNA.

The authors' processing: Nucleated cell counts were estimated from reference gene primer amplification. Profiled with immunoSEQ multiplex PCR; TCRdb holds only in-frame clones, not every one. V, J and clone size derive from that table, while D and trimming were established from the DNA sequence. The sample includes roughly 120,000 clones, 86% of them seen just once. CDR1 SGHRS and CDR2 YFSETQ come from the germline V gene. The CDR3 has 15 residues. Trimming shortened V by 1 base and J by 1 base, and 11 bases separated the two germline ends. The source of this sequence is a human donor in a cohort sampled during active COVID-19. The V call is TRBV5-1, the J call TRBJ1-1, with no clear D. Specimen: peripheral blood. The CDR3 sequence: CASSLTILQNTEAFF. DNA for the CDR3: TGCGCCAGCAGCTTGACTATCCTACAGAACACTGAAGCTTTCTTT. Based on the CDR3 plus reference TRBV5-1 and TRBJ1-1, the full variable domain is KAGVTQTPRYLIKTRGQQVTLSCSPISGHRSVSWYQQTPGQGLQFLFEYFSETQRNKGNFPGRFSGRQFSNSRSEMNVSTLELGDSALYLCASSLTILQNTEAFFGQGTRLTVV.